Listed below are T cell receptor beta chains from one sample, sequenced in a study of T cell repertoires in cytomegalovirus infection. TCRdb used MiXCR to reprocess the reads, holding one entry per CDR3 protein. The table has more than 150,000 distinct CDR3 sequences, under 25% seen once. The material sequenced was PBMCs. The receptors stem from a human donor in good health (CMV status not recorded). Some clones in this sample may be carry-over from other donors' samples. Both conserved end residues are trimmed from each CDR3. The order of the fields is CDR3 protein, clone size, V gene, J gene. The listing skips clone size in some rows; elsewhere it reads once, few, many or a size class.

ATSSLPGANVLT	few	TRBV15	TRBJ2-6
SATLAGVSYEQY	few	TRBV20-1	TRBJ2-7
ASSLQLGETQY	many	TRBV11-2	TRBJ2-5
ASTQEVGITEAF	many	TRBV7-2	TRBJ1-1
SVVWWDTSQETQY	.	TRBV29-1	TRBJ2-5
ASSLDASSPLH	.	TRBV7-9	TRBJ1-6
AISERKNSYGTGELF	few	TRBV10-3	TRBJ2-2
ASSLGSSGSMDTQY	few	TRBV7-3	TRBJ2-3
ASSGLAGNEQF	.	TRBV7-3	TRBJ2-1
ASSSAGGGSDQPQH	many	TRBV7-2	TRBJ1-5
ASSLAMGLPTEAF	many	TRBV7-9	TRBJ1-1
ASSLFAGSSYNEQF	.	TRBV27	TRBJ2-1
ASSSHIAYEQY	.	TRBV7-2	TRBJ2-7
ASTQFPGTQY	few	TRBV6-2/TRBV6-3	TRBJ2-5
ASSPQREGAYEQY	many	TRBV7-2	TRBJ2-7
ASSGKGAYNSPLH	many	TRBV12-3/TRBV12-4	TRBJ1-6
ASSLHRAISGNTIY	.	TRBV28	TRBJ1-3
ASSNKLLNTEAF	few	TRBV19	TRBJ1-1
ASSYSGGNEQY	.	TRBV6-2/TRBV6-3	TRBJ2-7
ASSLVVGVGADYNEQF	many	TRBV7-2	TRBJ2-1
ASSSRRTRARETQY	.	TRBV6-2/TRBV6-3	TRBJ2-5
ASGREGELF	few	TRBV6-6	TRBJ2-2
ASSSGTGGEAF	.	TRBV5-1	TRBJ1-1
ASSHRSCSSYNEQF	once	TRBV7-9	TRBJ2-1
ASSPFNQRGSYYEQY	.	TRBV18	TRBJ2-7
ASSPSELRGQLF	many	TRBV5-5	TRBJ1-4
ASSEATGLSSPLH	few	TRBV2	TRBJ1-6
ASSFTSGSPYEQY	few	TRBV19	TRBJ2-7
ASVGPYTGELF	few	TRBV28	TRBJ2-2
ASSPSTSVQSDEQF	few	TRBV18	TRBJ2-1
ASSPRQGALDTQY	many	TRBV7-9	TRBJ2-3
ASSLSSGGNQPQH	many	TRBV7-9	TRBJ1-5
ASSPRGLPSYEQY	few	TRBV11-3	TRBJ2-7
ASSPFNTNRGDIQY	many	TRBV7-2	TRBJ2-4
ASSLAPPGRGRAGTDTQY	few	TRBV7-9	TRBJ2-3
AISDPNQPQH	.	TRBV10-3	TRBJ1-5
ASSSGTSVAFYEQY	many	TRBV7-2	TRBJ2-7
ASSLEGVYNEQF	many	TRBV11-3	TRBJ2-1
ASSYIGRASSYNSPLH	.	TRBV7-3	TRBJ1-6
ASSQDPGQRRGDVLF	few	TRBV7-9	TRBJ1-4
SALGPGNYEQY	many	TRBV20-1	TRBJ2-7
ASSHPGLAGVGGTDTQY	few	TRBV4-1	TRBJ2-3
ASSLWTGTGITYEQY	few	TRBV11-2	TRBJ2-7
ASTSERNEQY	many	TRBV7-9	TRBJ2-7
ASSLGTSGSMGQY	few	TRBV5-5	TRBJ2-7
ASSLRGWANEKLF	.	TRBV7-2	TRBJ1-4
ASSHTSGYGDEQY	.	TRBV19	TRBJ2-7
ASSPGTGEVETQY	few	TRBV9	TRBJ2-5
ASSFAGGSGNTIY	.	TRBV28	TRBJ1-3
ASSSARTGVIQY	few	TRBV19	TRBJ2-4
ASSRWGGGRTDTQY	.	TRBV14	TRBJ2-3